A selection of T cell receptor beta chains follows, all from one sample in a study of CD8 T cells in Susac syndrome. TCRdb analysed the immunoSEQ multiplex PCR reads with MiXCR anew, one entry per CDR3 protein. Of tens of thousands of distinct CDR3 sequences listed, about 95% are singletons. Specimen: CD8+ T cells from PBMCs. Every receptor here comes from a human donor with multiple sclerosis. Both conserved end residues are part of each CDR3. D genes are given only for firm matches. Clone size is not always given. Where it is, it says once, few, many or a class for expanded clones.

V	D	J	size	DNA	CDR3
TRBV29-1	NA	TRBJ2-2	NA	TGCAGCGTTGGAAAGAACACCGGGGAGCTGTTTTTT	CSVGKNTGELFF
TRBV5-1	NA	TRBJ1-1	NA	TGCGCCAGCAGACAGGGACTCACTGAAGCTTTCTTT	CASRQGLTEAFF
TRBV30	NA	TRBJ2-6	NA	TGTGCCTGGAGTGCTGGCTCTGGGGCCAACGTCCTGACTTTC	CAWSAGSGANVLTF
TRBV24-1	NA	TRBJ2-2	NA	TGTGCCACCGGCCACGGGGGCACCACCGGGGAGCTGTTTTTT	CATGHGGTTGELFF
TRBV4-1	TRBD1	TRBJ2-7	NA	TGCGCCAGCAGCCCCGACAGGGTTCCATTCGAGCAGTACTTC	CASSPDRVPFEQYF
TRBV12-3/TRBV12-4	NA	TRBJ1-5	NA	TGTGCCAGCAGTTTAGTAGCGGCCTCGACGGCGCCCCAGCATTTT	CASSLVAASTAPQHF
TRBV27	NA	TRBJ2-3	NA	TGTGCCAGCAGTCCCACAAGAGATTACCGCACAGATACGCAGTATTTT	CASSPTRDYRTDTQYF
TRBV9	NA	TRBJ1-3	NA	TGTGCCAGCAGCGTAGGAAGCTCGGGGGGAAACACCATATATTTT	CASSVGSSGGNTIYF
TRBV12-3/TRBV12-4	TRBD1	TRBJ2-3	once	TGTGCCAGCAGTCTAACAGGGGTTGATAGCACAGATACGCAGTATTTT	CASSLTGVDSTDTQYF
TRBV29-1	NA	TRBJ2-1	NA	TGCAGCGTTGATGAAACTAGCAATGAGCAGTTCTTC	CSVDETSNEQFF